This T cell receptor (beta chain) was identified in a study of spatial heterogeneity in lung cancer (dated by TCRdb to between 2018 and 2021). A note on the overall study: The donors were some 76 patients from the lung TRACERx cohort who had early-stage, untreated non-small cell lung cancer. More beta-chain than alpha-chain transcripts were consistently detected, likely reflecting higher beta-chain transcript abundance. The study linked features of the TCR repertoire to counts of nonsynonymous mutations, which were determined by whole-exome sequencing of tumor tissue. In the raw uncorrected reads, each unique combination of TCR and UMI appeared on average more than ten times. The study quantitatively compared TCR alpha and beta repertoires across multiple tumor regions, matched nontumor lung and blood in non-small cell lung cancer. Both alpha and beta chains were TCR-sequenced in samples taken at surgery, namely 220 tumor regions, fewer than 85 matched nontumor lung samples and about 54 PBMC samples. Follow-up PBMC samples were sequenced whenever available, with a median time to follow-up of 2 to 3 years after resection.

General study outcomes and caveats: Confirming at a functional level the hypothesis that regional TCRs recognize regional mutations was considered to require additional single-cell paired TCR alpha and beta sequencing. Ubiquitous expanded tumor TCRs showed up in blood more often at tumor resection than at routine follow-up. Only approximately 13 patients were included in comparisons of baseline and follow-up blood repertoires.

Library prep was done by 5' RACE. Sequenced using a NextSeq 500. In the TCR library protocol, a unique molecular identifier was attached to each TCR cDNA molecule so that PCR and sequencing errors could be corrected. From the authors' description of their analysis: Decombinator tools were used for TCR identification, UMI-based error correction and CDR3 extraction. Expanded TCRs were defined as those above a frequency of 2 per 1,000, corresponding to the top 1% of the tumor frequency distribution. Renyi diversity was computed with the R vegan package after each repertoire had been subsampled 100 times to 5,000 TCRs. CDR3 similarity networks were built from amino acid triplet string-kernel similarity, with CDR3s being connected when pairwise similarity was above 0.82. The raw public reads went through TCRdb reprocessing: fastp at Q25, MiXCR clone calling, in-frame beta chains kept. Records with the same CDR3 protein are collapsed into one entry carrying the most frequent genes and DNA. The V and J calls reflect TCRdb's pipeline rather than the authors' work. The sample has approximately 20,000 distinct CDR3 sequences on record, about 9% of them singletons. Together, the top ten hold around 21% of the sample.

In the paper's terms, the time point label means: blood at routine non-recurrence follow-up after resection. Without any cell sorting, TCR sequencing was performed on whole RNA extracted either from tumor and nontumor lung tissue or from cryopreserved PBMC samples. Patients were selected for TCR sequencing only if sufficient RNA was available from at least two tumor regions. CDR1 and CDR2, looked up from the germline V gene (reference sequence), are MNHEY and SMNVEV. Spanning cysteine to phenylalanine, the CDR3 consists of 13 amino acids. CDR3 DNA only is kept here, 39 bases in frame from base 1. V was cut back by 8 bases and J by 4 bases, leaving a gap of 11 bases between them. In this sample, this clonotype turned up many times. It lacks a known antigen. No quality values exist for individual bases; no much larger clone is one base distant.

The source is a male donor with early-stage non-small cell lung cancer. The rearranged segments are TRBV27 and TRBJ2-2; there is no confident call for the D gene. Sample: PBMCs, taken at follow-up. CDR3 reads: CASGYYFTGELFF. The bases read TGTGCCAGCGGATACTATTTCACCGGGGAGCTGTTTTTT.